A single T cell receptor beta chain is shown here with its context. The data were taken from a study of T-cell memory formation after mild COVID-19. 5'RACE primed from the constant segment yielded TCR alpha and TCR beta cDNA libraries bearing sample barcodes and UMIs. TCRdb re-called the 5' RACE reads through MiXCR, storing one row per CDR3 protein. The sample lists 200,000 to 300,000 distinct CDR3 sequences, 15% to 19% occurring once. Material: PBMCs or a T cell subset sorted from them (not recorded which). This TCR was recovered from an adult woman who had mild COVID-19 (a few samples of this study predate the infection). Cell type and time point are not known.

The CDR3 coding sequence is TGTGCCAGCAGTTACCCCGGGACTAGCAACGGGCCAGATACGCAGTATTTT. It is translated as CASSYPGTSNGPDTQYF. The rearrangement uses TRBV6-6 and TRBJ2-3, with TRBD2 matching 9 bases. Germline lookup yields CDR1 MNHNY and CDR2 SVGAGI (reference sequence). The CDR3 loop spans 17 amino acids. Trimming cost V 2 bases and J 4 bases; bases outside gene matches: 10.